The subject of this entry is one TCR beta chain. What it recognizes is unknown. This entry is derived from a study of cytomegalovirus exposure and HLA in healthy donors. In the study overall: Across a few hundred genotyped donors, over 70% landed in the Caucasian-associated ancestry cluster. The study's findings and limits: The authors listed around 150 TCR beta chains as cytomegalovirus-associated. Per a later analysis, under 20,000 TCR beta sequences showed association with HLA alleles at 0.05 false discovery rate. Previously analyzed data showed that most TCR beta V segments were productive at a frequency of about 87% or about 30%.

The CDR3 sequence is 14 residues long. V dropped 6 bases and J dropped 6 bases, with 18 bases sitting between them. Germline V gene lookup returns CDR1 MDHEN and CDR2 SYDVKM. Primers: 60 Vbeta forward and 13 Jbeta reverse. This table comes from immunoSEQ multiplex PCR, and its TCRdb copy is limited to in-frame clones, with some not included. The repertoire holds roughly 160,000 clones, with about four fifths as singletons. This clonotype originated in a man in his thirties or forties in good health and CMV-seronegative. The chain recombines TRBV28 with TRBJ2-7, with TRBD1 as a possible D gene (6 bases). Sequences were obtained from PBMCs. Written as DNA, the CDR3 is TGTGCCAGCAGACCTACAGGGTATCCCCTCGAGCAGTACTTC. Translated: CASRPTGYPLEQYF.